This T cell receptor beta chain was retrieved from a study of identical twins. Findings and limits, study-wide: Within twin pairs, the out-of-frame alpha sequences they shared showed excess low generation probability. With monozygotic twins, out-of-frame TCR alpha sharing exceeded what models estimated. It was cross-sectional statistical analysis, not following the same donors, that the conclusions relied on. Zero-insertion analyses were open to partial confounding by invariant MAIT and iNKT cells.

TCRdb re-called the 5' RACE reads with MiXCR, one entry per CDR3 protein. Of fewer than 250,000 distinct CDR3 sequences in the sample, around 10% are singletons; the top ten hold 5.1%. The table lists this clonotype with many counts. The antigen is not known. The specimen was memory (CD45RO+) T cells sorted from blood. The TCR originated in a woman aged 18-29 years in good health.

The CDR3 loop is CSATNGGSGNYGYTF. The CDR3 DNA reads TGCAGTGCTACAAATGGGGGATCAGGGAACTATGGCTACACCTTC. The V and J genes are TRBV20-1 and TRBJ1-2; D might be TRBD1 (5 bases). Germline V gives CDR1 DFQATT, CDR2 SNEGSKA (reference sequence). The CDR3 consists of 15 residues. V lost 4 bases, J lost 2 bases, and 17 bases lay in between.